This paragraph reports one T cell receptor beta chain. Trimming pared 5 bases from V and 4 bases from J, leaving 14 bases between. Germline-derived CDR1 and CDR2 are SGHAT and FQNNGV. The CDR3 is made up of 14 amino acids. Under the authors' procedure: Amplified reference gene primers provided the basis for estimating nucleated cell counts. The data were produced by immunoSEQ multiplex PCR, yet TCRdb's version contains in-frame clones alone and is incomplete. V, J and clone size derive from that table, while D and trimming were established from the DNA sequence. The table shows around 330,000 clones, with approximately 81% occurring only once. The study recruited people aged about 18 to 90 years across roughly 25 US areas. A COVID-19 case had been met by exposed participants during the 2 weeks before study entry. These data are taken from a study of blood T cell repertoires in COVID-19. Study at large: Donors in the United States, Italy and Spain gave samples during acute or convalescent COVID-19.

Sequenced input: PBMCs or T cells enriched from blood (not recorded which). The J gene is TRBJ1-2, the V gene TRBV11-2; no clear D. The source is a woman in her thirties who had been exposed to COVID-19. The chain's CDR3 is CASSHSGGFYGYTF. The CDR3 nucleotides are TGTGCCAGCAGCCACTCGGGAGGGTTCTATGGCTACACCTTC.